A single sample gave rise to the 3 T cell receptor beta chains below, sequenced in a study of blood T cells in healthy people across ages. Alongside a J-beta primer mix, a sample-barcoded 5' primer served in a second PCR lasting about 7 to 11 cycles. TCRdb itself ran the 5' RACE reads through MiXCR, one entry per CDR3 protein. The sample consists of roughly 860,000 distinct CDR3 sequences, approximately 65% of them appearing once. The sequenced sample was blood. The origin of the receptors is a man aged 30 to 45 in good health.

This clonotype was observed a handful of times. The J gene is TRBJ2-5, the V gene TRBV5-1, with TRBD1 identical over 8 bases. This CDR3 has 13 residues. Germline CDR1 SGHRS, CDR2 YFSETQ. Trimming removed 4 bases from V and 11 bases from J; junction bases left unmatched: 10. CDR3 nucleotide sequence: TGCGCCAGCAGCCCCAGGGGGCCAAGGGAGCAGTACTTC. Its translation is CASSPRGPREQYF. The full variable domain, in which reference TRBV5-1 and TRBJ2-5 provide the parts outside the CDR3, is KAGVTQTPRYLIKTRGQQVTLSCSPISGHRSVSWYQQTPGQGLQFLFEYFSETQRNKGNFPGRFSGRQFSNSRSEMNVSTLELGDSALYLCASSPRGPREQYFGPGTRLLVL.

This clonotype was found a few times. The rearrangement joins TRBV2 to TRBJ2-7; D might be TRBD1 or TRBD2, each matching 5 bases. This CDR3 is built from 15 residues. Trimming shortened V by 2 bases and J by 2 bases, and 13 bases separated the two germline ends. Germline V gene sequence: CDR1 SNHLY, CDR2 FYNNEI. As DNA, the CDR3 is TGTGCCAGCAGTGAACCGGGGAAGGGGACCTACGAGCAGTACTTC. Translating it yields CASSEPGKGTYEQYF.

For the CDR3, the DNA is TGTGCCAGCAGCTACTACGGACTAGCGGGGGGCCAAGAGACCCAGTACTTC. Amino acids: CASSYYGLAGGQETQYF. This sequence joins TRBV7-2 and TRBJ2-5, with 14 bases aligning to TRBD2. Trimming at V came to 4 bases and at J to 1 base, leaving 5 bases not matched to a gene. Germline V gene sequence: CDR1 SGHTA, CDR2 FQGNSA. The CDR3 has 17 residues. Complete variable domain (other parts from reference TRBV7-2 and TRBJ2-5): GAGVSQSPSNKVTEKGKDVELRCDPISGHTALYWYRQSLGQGLEFLIYFQGNSAPDKSGLPSDRFSAERTGGSVSTLTIQRTQQEDSAVYLCASSYYGLAGGQETQYFGPGTRLLVL.